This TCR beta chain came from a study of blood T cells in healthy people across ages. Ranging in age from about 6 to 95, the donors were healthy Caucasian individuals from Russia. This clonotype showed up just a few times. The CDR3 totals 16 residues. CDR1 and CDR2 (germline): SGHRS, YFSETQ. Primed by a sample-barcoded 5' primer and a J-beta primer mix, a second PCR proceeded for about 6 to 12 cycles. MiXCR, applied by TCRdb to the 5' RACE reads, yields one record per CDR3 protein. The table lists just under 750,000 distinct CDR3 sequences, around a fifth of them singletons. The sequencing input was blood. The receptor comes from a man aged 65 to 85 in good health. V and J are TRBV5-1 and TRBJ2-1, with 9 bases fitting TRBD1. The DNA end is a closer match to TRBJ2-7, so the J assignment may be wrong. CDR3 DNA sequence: TGCGCCAGCAGCTTGGCCGGGACAGGGTTAGGAGAAGAGCAGTACTTC. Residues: CASSLAGTGLGEEQYF.